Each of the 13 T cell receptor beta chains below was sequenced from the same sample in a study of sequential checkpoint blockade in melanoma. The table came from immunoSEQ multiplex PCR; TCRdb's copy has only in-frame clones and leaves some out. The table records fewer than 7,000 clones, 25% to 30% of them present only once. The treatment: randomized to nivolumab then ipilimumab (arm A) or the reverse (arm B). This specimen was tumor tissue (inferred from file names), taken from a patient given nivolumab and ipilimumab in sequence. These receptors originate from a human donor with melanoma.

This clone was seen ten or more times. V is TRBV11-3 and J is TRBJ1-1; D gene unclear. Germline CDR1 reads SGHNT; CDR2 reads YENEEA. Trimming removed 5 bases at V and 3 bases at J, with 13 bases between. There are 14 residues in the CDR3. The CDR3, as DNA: TGTGCCAGCAGCGCCTTGGGCCGGGACACTGAAGCTTTCTTT. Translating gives CASSALGRDTEAFF.

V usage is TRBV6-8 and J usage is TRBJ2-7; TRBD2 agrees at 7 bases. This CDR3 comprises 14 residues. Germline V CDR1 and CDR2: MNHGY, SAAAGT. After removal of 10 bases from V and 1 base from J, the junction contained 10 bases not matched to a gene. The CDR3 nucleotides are TGTGCCATCAGCTCTAGCGGTGTATCCTACGAGCAGTACTTC. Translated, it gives CAISSSGVSYEQYF.

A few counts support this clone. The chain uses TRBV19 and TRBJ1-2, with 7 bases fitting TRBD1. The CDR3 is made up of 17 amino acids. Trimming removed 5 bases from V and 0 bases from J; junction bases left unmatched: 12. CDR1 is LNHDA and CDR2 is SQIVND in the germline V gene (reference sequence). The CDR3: CASSPRDSLVTNYGYTF. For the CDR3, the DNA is TGTGCCAGTAGTCCTAGGGACAGCCTAGTTACTAACTATGGCTACACCTTC. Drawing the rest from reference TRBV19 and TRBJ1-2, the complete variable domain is DGGITQSPKYLFRKEGQNVTLSCEQNLNHDAMYWYRQDPGQGLRLIYYSQIVNDFQKGDIAEGYSVSREKKESFPLTVTSAQKNPTAFYLCASSPRDSLVTNYGYTFGSGTRLTVV.

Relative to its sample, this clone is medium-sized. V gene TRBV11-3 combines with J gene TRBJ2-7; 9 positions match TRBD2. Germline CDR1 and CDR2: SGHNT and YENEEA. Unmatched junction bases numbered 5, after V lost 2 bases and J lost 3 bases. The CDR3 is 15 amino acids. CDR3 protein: CASSLPSGTLYEQYF. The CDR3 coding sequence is TGTGCCAGCAGCTTACCTAGCGGGACCCTCTACGAGCAGTACTTC.

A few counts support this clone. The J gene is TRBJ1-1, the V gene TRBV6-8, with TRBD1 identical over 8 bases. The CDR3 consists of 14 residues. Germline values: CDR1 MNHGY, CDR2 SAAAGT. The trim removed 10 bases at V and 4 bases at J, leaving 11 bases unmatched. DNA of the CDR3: TGTGCCATCAGCGGACAGGGAATGGGCACTGAAGCTTTCTTT. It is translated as CAISGQGMGTEAFF.

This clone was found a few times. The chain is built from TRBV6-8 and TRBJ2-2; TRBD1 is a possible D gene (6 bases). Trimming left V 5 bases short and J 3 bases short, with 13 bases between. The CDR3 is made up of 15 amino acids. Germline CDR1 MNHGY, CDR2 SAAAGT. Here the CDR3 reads CASSGRGGYTGELFF. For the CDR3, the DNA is TGTGCCAGCAGTGGGCGAGGGGGTTACACCGGGGAGCTGTTTTTT.

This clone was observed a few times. The CDR3, as DNA: TGTGCCAGCAGGAAACAGGAGATTTCCTACGAGCAGTACTTC. It translates to CASRKQEISYEQYF. The rearrangement joins TRBV28 to TRBJ2-7; D is perhaps TRBD1 (5 bases). V lost 6 bases to trimming and J lost 1 base, with 13 bases between them. The CDR3 consists of 14 residues. Germline-derived CDR1 and CDR2 are MDHEN and SYDVKM.

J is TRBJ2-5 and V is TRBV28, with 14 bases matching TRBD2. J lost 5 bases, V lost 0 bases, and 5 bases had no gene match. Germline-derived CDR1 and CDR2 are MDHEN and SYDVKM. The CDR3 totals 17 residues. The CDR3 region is CASSLWTSGRVEETQYF. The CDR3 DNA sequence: TGTGCCAGCAGTTTATGGACTAGCGGGAGGGTCGAGGAGACCCAGTACTTC.

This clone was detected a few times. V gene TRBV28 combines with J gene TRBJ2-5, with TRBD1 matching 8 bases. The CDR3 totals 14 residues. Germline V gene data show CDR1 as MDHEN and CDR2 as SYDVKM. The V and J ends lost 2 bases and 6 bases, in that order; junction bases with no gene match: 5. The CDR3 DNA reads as TGTGCCAGCAGTTTAGAACAGGGGGTTCAGACCCAGTACTTC. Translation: CASSLEQGVQTQYF.

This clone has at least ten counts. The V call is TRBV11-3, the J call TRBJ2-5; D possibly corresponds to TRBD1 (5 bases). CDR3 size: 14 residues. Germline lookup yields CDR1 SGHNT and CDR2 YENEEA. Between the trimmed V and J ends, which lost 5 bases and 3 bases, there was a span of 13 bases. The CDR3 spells CASSLDRSEETQYF. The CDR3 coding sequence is TGTGCCAGCAGCCTCGACAGATCTGAAGAGACCCAGTACTTC.

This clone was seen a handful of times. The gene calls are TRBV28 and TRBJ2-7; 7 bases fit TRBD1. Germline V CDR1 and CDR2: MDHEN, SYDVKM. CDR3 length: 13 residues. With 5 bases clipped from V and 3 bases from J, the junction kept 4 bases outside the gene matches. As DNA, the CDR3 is TGTGCCAGCAGTCTGAACAGGGGCTACGAGCAGTACTTC. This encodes CASSLNRGYEQYF.

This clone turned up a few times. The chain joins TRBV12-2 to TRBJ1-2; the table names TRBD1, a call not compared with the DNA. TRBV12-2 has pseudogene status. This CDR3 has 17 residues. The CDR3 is CASRPKGQGAKGRIYTF. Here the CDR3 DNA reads TGTGCAAGTCGCCCCAAAGGACAGGGGGCGAAAGGGAGAATCTACACCTTC.

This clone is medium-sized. CDR3 in amino acids: CSASTGGGGYTF. In DNA form, the CDR3 reads TGCAGCGCATCGACAGGAGGAGGAGGCTACACCTTC. The chain couples TRBV29-1 to TRBJ1-2; perhaps TRBD1 as D (6 bases). V was cut by 7 bases and J by 8 bases, with 17 bases left in between. The CDR3 totals 12 residues. Germline V gene data show CDR1 as SQVTM and CDR2 as ANQGSEA.